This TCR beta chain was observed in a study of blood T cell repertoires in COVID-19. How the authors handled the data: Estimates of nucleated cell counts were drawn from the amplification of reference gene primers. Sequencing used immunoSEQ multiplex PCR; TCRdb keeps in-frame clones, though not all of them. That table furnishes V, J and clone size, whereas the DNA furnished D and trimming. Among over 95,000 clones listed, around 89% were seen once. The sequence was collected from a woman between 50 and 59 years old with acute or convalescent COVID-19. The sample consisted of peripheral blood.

This CDR3 reads CASSLGRGDRHGYTF. The CDR3 DNA is TGTGCCAGCAGCTTAGGAAGGGGGGACAGACATGGCTACACCTTC. The chain employs TRBV7-2 and TRBJ1-2; 7 nucleotides align to TRBD1. Trimming took 1 base from V and 6 from J; bases not matched to a gene: 8. CDR1 SGHTA and CDR2 FQGNSA come from the germline V gene. This CDR3 comprises 15 residues.